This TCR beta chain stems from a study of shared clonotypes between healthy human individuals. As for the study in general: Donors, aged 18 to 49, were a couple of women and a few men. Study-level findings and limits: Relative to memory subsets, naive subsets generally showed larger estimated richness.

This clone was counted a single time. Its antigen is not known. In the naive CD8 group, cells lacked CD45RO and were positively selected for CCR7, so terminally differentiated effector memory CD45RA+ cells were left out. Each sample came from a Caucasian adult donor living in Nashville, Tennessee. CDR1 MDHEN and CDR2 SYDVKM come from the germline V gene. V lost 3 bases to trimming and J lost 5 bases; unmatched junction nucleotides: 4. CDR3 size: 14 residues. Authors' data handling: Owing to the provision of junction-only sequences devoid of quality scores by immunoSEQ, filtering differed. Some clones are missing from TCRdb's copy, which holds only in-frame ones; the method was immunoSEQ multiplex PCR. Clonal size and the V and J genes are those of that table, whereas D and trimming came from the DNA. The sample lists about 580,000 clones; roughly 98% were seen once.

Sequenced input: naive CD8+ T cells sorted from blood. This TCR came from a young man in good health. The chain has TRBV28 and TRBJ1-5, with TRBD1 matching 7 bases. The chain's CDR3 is CASSFWQGDQPQHF. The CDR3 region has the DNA TGTGCCAGCAGTTTTTGGCAGGGGGATCAGCCCCAGCATTTT.